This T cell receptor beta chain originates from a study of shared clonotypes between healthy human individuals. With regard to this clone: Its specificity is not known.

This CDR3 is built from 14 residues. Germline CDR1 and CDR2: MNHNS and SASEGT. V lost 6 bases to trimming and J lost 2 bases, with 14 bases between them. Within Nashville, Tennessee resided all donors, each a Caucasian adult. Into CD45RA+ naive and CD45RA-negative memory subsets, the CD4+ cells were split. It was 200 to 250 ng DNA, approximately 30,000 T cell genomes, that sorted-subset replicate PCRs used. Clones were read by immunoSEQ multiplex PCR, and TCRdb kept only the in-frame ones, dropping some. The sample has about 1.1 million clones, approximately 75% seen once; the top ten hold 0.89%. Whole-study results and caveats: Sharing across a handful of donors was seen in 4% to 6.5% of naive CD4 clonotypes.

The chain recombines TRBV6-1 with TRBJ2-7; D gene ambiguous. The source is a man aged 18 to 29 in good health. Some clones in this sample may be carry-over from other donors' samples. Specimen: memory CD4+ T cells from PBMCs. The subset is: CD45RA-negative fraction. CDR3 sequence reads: CASRRMGTTYEQYF. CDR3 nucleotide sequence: TGTGCCAGCAGAAGGATGGGCACTACCTACGAGCAGTACTTC.